Sequencing of this T cell receptor beta chain was carried out in a study of sequential checkpoint blockade in melanoma. This clone is medium-sized (0.01 to 0.1%) in the sample. The protocol was immunoSEQ multiplex PCR, while the TCRdb copy is restricted to in-frame clones and leaves out a portion. Counted here are 17,000 or so clones, roughly 53% occurring once; the ten biggest clones make up around 17%. CDR1 is SNHLY, CDR2 FYNNEI, per germline. V trimming: 11 bases; J trimming: 5 bases; junction bases outside the gene matches: 11. CDR3 length: 13 residues. This sample's treatment: randomized to nivolumab then ipilimumab (arm A) or the reverse (arm B). DNA-damaging chemotherapy had not been given to any patient beforehand. Live CD3+CD8+ CD19− CD56− cells were sorted from PBMCs.

The chain uses TRBV2 and TRBJ1-1; 7 nucleotides match TRBD1. Sequences were derived from CD8+ T cells sorted from blood (inferred from file names), sampled from a patient given nivolumab and ipilimumab in sequence. The sequence came from a human donor with melanoma. The chain's CDR3 is CAARGTSRTEAFF. As DNA, the CDR3 is TGTGCCGCCAGGGGGACCAGTCGGACTGAAGCTTTCTTT.